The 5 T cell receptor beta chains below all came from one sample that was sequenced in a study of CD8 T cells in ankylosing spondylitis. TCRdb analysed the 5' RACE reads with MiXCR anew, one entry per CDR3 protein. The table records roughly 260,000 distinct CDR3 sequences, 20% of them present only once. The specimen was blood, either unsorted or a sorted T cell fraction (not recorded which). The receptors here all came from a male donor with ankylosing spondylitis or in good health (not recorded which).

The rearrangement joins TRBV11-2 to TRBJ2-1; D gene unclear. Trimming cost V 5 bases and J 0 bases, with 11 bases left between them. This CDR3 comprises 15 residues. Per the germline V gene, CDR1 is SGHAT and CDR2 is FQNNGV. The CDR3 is CASSQTPSSYNEQFF. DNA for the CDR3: TGTGCCAGCAGCCAGACACCGAGCTCCTACAATGAGCAGTTCTTC.

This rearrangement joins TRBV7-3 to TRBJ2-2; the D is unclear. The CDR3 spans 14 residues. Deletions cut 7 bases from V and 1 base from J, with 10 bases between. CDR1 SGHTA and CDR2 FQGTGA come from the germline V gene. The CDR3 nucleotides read TGTGCCAGCACCCCCCGGATGAACACCGGGGAGCTGTTTTTT. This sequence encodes CASTPRMNTGELFF. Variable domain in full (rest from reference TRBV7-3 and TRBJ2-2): GAGVSQTPSNKVTEKGKYVELRCDPISGHTALYWYRQSLGQGPEFLIYFQGTGAADDSGLPNDRFFAVRPEGSVSTLKIQRTERGDSAVYLCASTPRMNTGELFFGEGSRLTVL.

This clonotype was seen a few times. This CDR3 reads CASSFQDRAQGYTF. DNA of the CDR3: TGTGCCAGCAGCTTCCAGGACAGGGCTCAAGGCTACACCTTC. V gene TRBV7-3 combines with J gene TRBJ1-2; 8 nucleotides align to TRBD1. This CDR3 region has 14 residues. Germline CDR1 reads SGHTA; CDR2 reads FQGTGA. V was pared by 3 bases and J by 8 bases, with 8 bases of the junction left unmatched.

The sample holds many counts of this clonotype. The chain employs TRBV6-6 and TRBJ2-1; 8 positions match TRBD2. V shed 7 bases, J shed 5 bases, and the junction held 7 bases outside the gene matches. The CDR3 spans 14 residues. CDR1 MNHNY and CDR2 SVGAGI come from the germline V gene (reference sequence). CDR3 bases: TGTGCCAGCACCCCACGGGAGGGAGACAATGAGCAGTTCTTC. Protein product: CASTPREGDNEQFF.

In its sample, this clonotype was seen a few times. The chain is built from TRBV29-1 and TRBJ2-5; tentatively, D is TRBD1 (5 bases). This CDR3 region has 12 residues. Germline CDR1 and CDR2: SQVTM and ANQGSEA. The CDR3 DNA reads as TGCACCTATGGAACAGGTCAAGAGACCCAGTACTTC. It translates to CTYGTGQETQYF.